These T cell receptor beta chains were read from a single sample in a study of shared clonotypes between healthy human individuals. Repertoires were generated with immunoSEQ multiplex PCR, while TCRdb's copy carries only in-frame clones and drops some. The sample gives roughly 1,800,000 clones, around 96% of which show up once; 0.9% to 1.5% is in the top ten. The specimen sequenced was naive CD8+ T cells sorted from blood. The receptor source for this set is a man between 18 and 35 years old in good health. Both conserved end residues are part of each CDR3. The D gene is left open where the match is weak. Where a row states a size, it is once, few, many or the class of an expanded clone; other rows omit it.

V	D	J	length	size	DNA	CDR3
TRBV18	TRBD1	TRBJ2-1	15	.	TGTGCCAGCTCACCACCAGACAGGGTGGCCAATGAGCAGTTCTTC	CASSPPDRVANEQFF
TRBV27	TRBD1	TRBJ2-7	15	.	TGTGCCAGCAGTCCACGGGACAGTACCTCCTACGAGCAGTACTTC	CASSPRDSTSYEQYF
TRBV6-6	.	TRBJ2-5	16	.	TGTGCCAGCAGTTACTCGATGGGGGGCACGGGAGAGACCCAGTACTTC	CASSYSMGGTGETQYF
TRBV18	.	TRBJ2-2	16	.	TGTGCCAGCTCACCAGGCGATGGACAAAACACCGGGGAGCTGTTTTTT	CASSPGDGQNTGELFF
TRBV30	TRBD1	TRBJ1-2	13	.	TGTGCCTGGAGTGAAATTGGGACAGCGAGCTACACCTTC	CAWSEIGTASYTF
TRBV15	.	TRBJ1-4	14	few	TGTGCCACCAGCACCACAGAACAACAGGAAAAACTGTTTTTT	CATSTTEQQEKLFF
TRBV27	.	TRBJ2-7	14	.	TGTGCCAGCAGCCTAGGGGGATTCTCCTACGAGCAGTACTTC	CASSLGGFSYEQYF
TRBV28	TRBD2	TRBJ2-1	14	once	TGTGCCAGCAGATTACTAGCGGGGAACAATGAGCAGTTCTTC	CASRLLAGNNEQFF
TRBV6-5	.	TRBJ2-7	15	.	TGTGCCAGCAGTTACCTCGCCAGGGGATCCTACGAGCAGTACTTC	CASSYLARGSYEQYF
TRBV7-8	.	TRBJ2-1	16	once	TGTGCCAGCAGCTCCGGGACTCCCTCCCTCTACAATGAGCAGTTCTTC	CASSSGTPSLYNEQFF
TRBV19	.	TRBJ1-2	13	.	TGTGCCAGTACGGATCTCCCGGCCTATGGCTACACCTTC	CASTDLPAYGYTF
TRBV29-1	.	TRBJ1-1	11	.	TGCAGCGTCTTAGGGGACACTGAAGCTTTCTTT	CSVLGDTEAFF
TRBV7-9	TRBD2	TRBJ2-1	15	.	TGTGCCAGCAGCAGTGGGGCGGGGGATCCTCATTGGCGGTTCTTC	CASSSGAGDPHWRFF
TRBV2	.	TRBJ1-5	15	.	TGTGCCAGCAGTGTTGCAGGGGATAGCAATCAGCCCCAGCATTTT	CASSVAGDSNQPQHF
TRBV5-6	TRBD2	TRBJ2-7	14	.	TGTGCCGGCGGACTAGCGGGAAAGCCCTACGAGCAGTACTTC	CAGGLAGKPYEQYF
TRBV7-9	TRBD1	TRBJ1-1	15	.	TGTGCCAGCACCAAGACGGGACAGGGGTACACTGAAGCTTTCTTT	CASTKTGQGYTEAFF
TRBV7-9	TRBD1	TRBJ2-5	16	.	TGTGCCAGCAGCTCACCGGGACAGAATTACCAAGAGACCCAGTACTTC	CASSSPGQNYQETQYF
TRBV13	.	TRBJ2-7	16	.	TGTGCCAGCAGCTTTTTCGGGGCAGCTAACTCCTACGAGCAGTACTTC	CASSFFGAANSYEQYF
TRBV7-9	TRBD1	TRBJ1-1	14	few	TGTGCCAGCATACCCGGGACAGGGAACACTGAAGCTTTCTTT	CASIPGTGNTEAFF
TRBV7-9	TRBD2	TRBJ2-5	17	.	TGTGCCAGCAGTTCAAAACCGGGACTAGCGGGATCCGAGACCCAGTACTTC	CASSSKPGLAGSETQYF
TRBV6-1	TRBD2	TRBJ2-2	15	.	TGTGCCAGCAGTGAACTAGCGGGGGGAGCCGGGGAGCTGTTTTTT	CASSELAGGAGELFF
TRBV7-8	.	TRBJ2-1	15	.	TGTGCCAGCAGCTTAGGACTAGGGAAATACAATGAGCAGTTCTTC	CASSLGLGKYNEQFF
TRBV19	.	TRBJ2-7	13	.	TGTGCCAGTAGTATGGGGATGACCTACGAGCAGTACTTC	CASSMGMTYEQYF
TRBV28	.	TRBJ2-4	13	.	TGTGCCAGCATGTCGACTTATGAAAACATTCAGTACTTC	CASMSTYENIQYF
TRBV9	.	TRBJ2-3	14	.	TGTGCCAGCAGCGATCAGGGGAGGACAGATACGCAGTATTTT	CASSDQGRTDTQYF
TRBV2	TRBD2	TRBJ2-1	13	.	TGTGCCAGCCTTCCGGGGGGTGGCAATGAGCAGTTCTTC	CASLPGGGNEQFF
TRBV19	.	TRBJ1-5	15	few	TGTGCCAGTAGTTTTTGGAGTGACCCCAATCAGCCCCAGCATTTT	CASSFWSDPNQPQHF
TRBV27	.	TRBJ2-7	12	.	TGTGCCAGCGGAGGGGGATCCTACGAGCAGTACTTC	CASGGGSYEQYF
TRBV28	.	TRBJ2-7	13	.	TGTGCCAGCAGTGCACGAGGGAGCTACGAGCAGTACTTC	CASSARGSYEQYF
TRBV19	.	TRBJ2-3	15	.	TGTGCCAGTAGTTCCCGGACAGAGACCACAGATACGCAGTATTTT	CASSSRTETTDTQYF
TRBV10-3	.	TRBJ2-5	16	.	TGTGCCATCAGTGATGGCGGTGAGGCCCAAGGAGAGACCCAGTACTTC	CAISDGGEAQGETQYF
TRBV14	.	TRBJ2-7	13	.	TGTGCCAGCAGCCCCTGGAGTCGGCACCTGCAGTACTTC	CASSPWSRHLQYF
TRBV27	.	TRBJ1-3	13	.	TGTGCCAGCAGTTTTGACTTTGGAAACACCATATATTTT	CASSFDFGNTIYF
TRBV6-5	TRBD1	TRBJ1-2	14	.	TGTGCCAGCAGTTACTCGGAGGGGGCCGGGGGCTACACCTTC	CASSYSEGAGGYTF
TRBV27	.	TRBJ2-7	13	.	TGTGCCAGCAGTCCCCGGACATCCTACGAGCAGTACTTC	CASSPRTSYEQYF
TRBV5-6	.	TRBJ1-1	12	.	TGTGCCAGCACCTGGGGTGACACTGAAGCTTTCTTT	CASTWGDTEAFF
TRBV4-1	.	TRBJ2-5	16	.	TGCGCCAGCAGCCAAGATCCCGGCCAGGGGCGAGAGACCCAGTACTTC	CASSQDPGQGRETQYF
TRBV4-1	TRBD2	TRBJ2-1	18	.	TGCGCCAGCAGCCAAGTTTCTAGCGGGAGGTCCTCCTACAATGAGCAGTTCTTC	CASSQVSSGRSSYNEQFF
TRBV4-1	.	TRBJ2-7	14	.	TGCGCCAGCAGCCAAGATGAACAGGGATGGGAGCAGTACTTC	CASSQDEQGWEQYF
TRBV9	.	TRBJ2-7	14	.	TGTGCCAGCAGCGTAGACGGATCAACCTACGAGCAGTACTTC	CASSVDGSTYEQYF
TRBV27	TRBD1	TRBJ2-7	14	once	TGTGCCAGCAGCCTTACAGGGGGCGCGGGCGAGCAGTACTTC	CASSLTGGAGEQYF
TRBV18	.	TRBJ2-5	14	.	TGTGCCAGCTCACCATCGGGTGGCGGAGAGACCCAGTACTTC	CASSPSGGGETQYF
TRBV7-9	.	TRBJ2-5	13	.	TGTGCCAGCAGCCCGACCGTTGAAGAGACCCAGTACTTC	CASSPTVEETQYF
TRBV27	.	TRBJ1-5	14	.	TGTGCCAGCAGTTTCGCAGGGGCTGGACAGCCCCAGCATTTT	CASSFAGAGQPQHF
TRBV7-8	.	TRBJ2-7	12	.	TGTGCCAGCAGACAAGAGGCCCAGGAGGAGTACTTC	CASRQEAQEEYF
TRBV5-6	.	TRBJ2-3	14	.	TGTGCCAGCAGCTCAAACAGGGGCACAGATACGCAGTATTTT	CASSSNRGTDTQYF
TRBV11-2	.	TRBJ2-5	13	.	TGTGCCAGCAGCTTACACAGCCAAGAGACCCAGTACTTC	CASSLHSQETQYF
TRBV28	.	TRBJ1-3	13	.	TGTGCCAGCCAACTCCTTGCTGGAAACACCATATATTTT	CASQLLAGNTIYF
TRBV19	.	TRBJ2-3	17	.	TGTGCCAGTAGCCCTGACCTCGTGTCCCTCATCACAGATACGCAGTATTTT	CASSPDLVSLITDTQYF
TRBV2	.	TRBJ2-7	13	.	TGTGCCAGCCTGCCCAGCGGAACCTACGAGCAGTACTTC	CASLPSGTYEQYF
TRBV5-1	TRBD1	TRBJ2-7	15	once	TGCGCCAGCAGCTTGGAGGGGGACAGTACCTACGAGCAGTACTTC	CASSLEGDSTYEQYF
TRBV5-8	.	TRBJ2-5	12	.	TGTGCCAGCAGCTTGGCCGGATGGGCCCAGTACTTC	CASSLAGWAQYF
TRBV10-3	.	TRBJ2-7	10	.	TGTGCCATCAGAGAGGACACGTACCACTTC	CAIREDTYHF
TRBV29-1	.	TRBJ1-1	12	.	TGCAGCGTCCAGGGTTTGGGCACTGAAGCTTTCTTT	CSVQGLGTEAFF
TRBV7-9	TRBD2	TRBJ2-1	14	.	TGTGCCAGCAGCACGACTAGCGGGAGGGATGAGCAGTTCTTC	CASSTTSGRDEQFF